The entry that follows covers one T cell receptor (beta chain) sequence. These data originate in a study of blood T cell repertoires in COVID-19. In the original workflow: Amplified reference gene primers provided the basis for estimating nucleated cell counts. Generated by immunoSEQ multiplex PCR, the TCRdb table keeps only in-frame clones and is missing some. V, J and clone size were drawn from that table, and D and trimming were deduced from the DNA. In the table there are a few hundred thousand clones, around 84% of which are singletons. The sequenced sample was peripheral blood. This TCR came from a middle-aged man who had recovered from COVID-19.

The CDR3 nucleotides are TGTGCCAGCAGCGTTAGCGGGAGACCCTACGAGCAGTACTTC. It specifies CASSVSGRPYEQYF. The rearrangement uses TRBV9 and TRBJ2-7, with 9 bases matching TRBD2. CDR3 length equals 14 residues. Germline V gene data show CDR1 as SGDLS and CDR2 as YYNGEE. V trimming: 2 bases; J trimming: 2 bases; junction bases outside the gene matches: 2.